This T cell receptor (beta chain) was captured in a study of T cell responses to AZD1222 COVID-19 vaccine. Broader study findings: Nearly half of unique spike-specific TCRs reportedly avoided B.1.351 and B.1.1.7 mutated regions.

As concerns this clone: Its specificity is unknown.

The CDR3 totals 15 residues. Germline loops: CDR1 MNHEY, CDR2 SVGAGI. Trimming removed 8 bases at V and 1 base at J, with 17 bases between. TCRdb's table, derived via immunoSEQ multiplex PCR, lists solely in-frame clones and lacks some. The table shows some 97,000 clones, with just under 90% occurring only once. This material consisted of peripheral blood, taken on day 0 of AZD1222 vaccination. The V and J genes are TRBV6-5 and TRBJ1-1, with D possibly TRBD1 on 5 matching bases. This clonotype was sampled from an adult in good health. CDR3: CASDPWDVSNTEAFF. The CDR3 region has the DNA TGTGCCAGCGACCCTTGGGACGTCTCGAACACTGAAGCTTTCTTT.